Following are 12 T cell receptor beta chains from one sample sequenced in a study of cytotoxic CD8 clonotypes in ibrutinib-treated CLL. Only in-frame clones appear in the TCRdb table, and some are missing; sequencing was by immunoSEQ multiplex PCR. The repertoire has about 45,000 clones, 69% of them found once; the top ten carry around 13%. Material: PBMCs, obtained after 12 months of ibrutinib treatment. These receptors all stem from a human donor with chronic lymphocytic leukemia.

This chain connects TRBV29-1 to TRBJ2-3; D is unresolved. This CDR3 region has 17 residues. V was shortened by 1 base and J by 2 bases, with 19 bases between the two germline ends. CDR1 is SQVTM and CDR2 is ANQGSEA in the germline V gene. CDR3 loop: CSVEGLGIGETTDTQYF. DNA for the CDR3: TGCAGCGTTGAAGGGTTGGGCATCGGAGAAACCACAGATACGCAGTATTTT.

The DNA of the CDR3 is TGTGCCAGCTCACCTCGGACAGGGGATGATTCACCCCTCCACTTT. Its protein product is CASSPRTGDDSPLHF. The chain uses TRBV18 and TRBJ1-6; 9 nucleotides match TRBD1. With V trimmed by 3 bases and J by 8 bases, 5 bases remained unmatched. The CDR3 is made up of 15 amino acids. Germline lookup yields CDR1 KGHSH and CDR2 LQKENI.

This sequence joins TRBV6-1 and TRBJ2-3; D gene uncertain. The germline V gene has CDR1 MNHNS and CDR2 SASEGT. Trimming left V 2 bases short and J 6 bases short, with 15 bases between. The CDR3 runs 15 residues. The CDR3 nucleotides are TGTGCCAGCAGTGAACAAGGCGGATCTAAGGATACGCAGTATTTT. Translation: CASSEQGGSKDTQYF.

This clone was detected only once. V gene TRBV6-5 combines with J gene TRBJ1-6, with a weak D call TRBD1 (6 bases). V was cut by 6 bases and J by 13 bases, with 22 bases left in between. Germline lookup yields CDR1 MNHEY and CDR2 SVGAGI. The CDR3 is made up of 15 amino acids. The CDR3 reads CASRKTGNIVWPLHF. In DNA form, the CDR3 reads TGTGCCAGCAGAAAGACAGGCAATATAGTGTGGCCCCTCCACTTT.

This chain uses TRBV6-1 with TRBJ1-6; 7 nucleotides agree with TRBD1. The CDR3 consists of 16 residues. V lost 2 bases and J lost 13; bases outside the gene matches: 14. The germline CDR1 and CDR2 sequences are MNHNS and SASEGT. CDR3 nucleotides: TGTGCCAGCAGTGAAAGCTTAGTAGGGGGCGGGAGCCCCCTCCACTTT. This codes for CASSESLVGGGSPLHF.

The chain combines TRBV14 with TRBJ1-5; D not certain. CDR1 and CDR2 (germline): SGHDN, FVKESK. Trimming left V 4 bases short and J 0 bases short, with 7 bases between. CDR3 length: 14 amino acids. The DNA of the CDR3 is TGTGCCAGCAGCCCCAGCAATAGCAATCAGCCCCAGCATTTT. It encodes CASSPSNSNQPQHF.

V and J are TRBV4-1 and TRBJ2-7, with D possibly TRBD1 on 7 matching bases. Trimming left V 0 bases short and J 4 bases short, with 19 bases between. CDR3 length: 17 amino acids. The germline gives CDR1 MGHRA, CDR2 YSYEKL. CDR3 coding DNA: TGCGCCAGCAGCCAAGATCTTAGCGGACAGGTTCCATACGAGCAGTACTTC. Its protein is CASSQDLSGQVPYEQYF.

The rearrangement joins TRBV18 to TRBJ1-5; 9 bases align to TRBD1. J was trimmed by 7 bases and V by 5 bases; bases with no gene match: 6. Germline V lookup: CDR1 KGHSH, CDR2 LQKENI. The CDR3 extends over 14 amino acids. The chain's CDR3 is CASSLGQGKQPQHF. The CDR3 DNA reads TGTGCCAGCTCATTAGGACAGGGGAAGCAGCCCCAGCATTTT.

The V gene is TRBV7-8, the J gene TRBJ1-1; possibly TRBD1 for D (6 bases). Between the trimmed V and J ends, which lost 1 base and 0 bases, there was a span of 12 bases. CDR1 is SGHVS, CDR2 FQNEAQ, per germline. The CDR3 spans 16 residues. CDR3 in amino acids: CASSLVGGQVNTEAFF. CDR3 sequence (DNA): TGTGCCAGCAGCTTAGTTGGGGGGCAGGTGAACACTGAAGCTTTCTTT.

This rearrangement joins TRBV7-3 to TRBJ2-7; no definite D call. The CDR3 extends over 12 amino acids. Germline lookup yields CDR1 SGHTA and CDR2 FQGTGA. V was cut by 2 bases and J by 4 bases, with 6 bases left in between. This chain's CDR3 is CASSLGQYEQYF. CDR3 bases: TGTGCCAGCAGCTTAGGGCAGTACGAGCAGTACTTC.

The chain is built from TRBV5-6 and TRBJ2-2; D might be TRBD1 (5 bases). Between the trimmed V and J ends, which lost 5 bases and 6 bases, there was a span of 14 bases. Looked up from germline, CDR1 is SGHDT and CDR2 is YYEEEE. This CDR3 contains 14 residues. Written as DNA, the CDR3 is TGTGCCAGCAGTAAGAGGACACTGGCCGGGGAGCTGTTTTTT. Its translation is CASSKRTLAGELFF.

This rearrangement joins TRBV6-6 to TRBJ1-3, with a possible D match to TRBD1 (6 bases). The CDR3 extends over 14 amino acids. V was trimmed by 7 bases and J by 7 bases, leaving 17 bases between them. Per the germline V gene, CDR1 is MNHNY and CDR2 is SVGAGI (reference sequence). CDR3 sequence reads: CASKTAQGGNTIYF. The CDR3 DNA follows: TGTGCCAGCAAAACGGCACAAGGGGGGAACACCATATATTTT.